The rows below give T cell receptor beta chains drawn from one sample of a study of CD8+ T cells in alopecia areata. Sequencing used immunoSEQ multiplex PCR; TCRdb keeps in-frame clones, though not all of them. The sample yields approximately 150,000 clones, over 70% seen once. The source was CD8+ T cells sorted from blood, collected at week 0. Receptors originate from a human donor with alopecia areata. Each CDR3 is given with its conserved first and last residue. The D gene is left open where the match is weak.

cdr3_length	v_call	j_call	d_call	cdr3_nt	cdr3_aa
14	TRBV27	TRBJ2-2	.	TGTGCCAGCAGTTTCATAGACCGTACCGGGGAGCTGTTTTTT	CASSFIDRTGELFF
17	TRBV27	TRBJ2-1	.	TGTGCCAGCAGTTTATATGGCCTAACCGGCTCCTACAATGAGCAGTTCTTC	CASSLYGLTGSYNEQFF
14	TRBV11-2	TRBJ2-7	.	TGTGCCAGCAGCTTAGGGGACACAACCTACGAGCAGTACTTC	CASSLGDTTYEQYF
13	TRBV6-5	TRBJ2-7	.	TGTGCCAGCAGCCCCATAGGGTTCGACGAGCAGTACTTC	CASSPIGFDEQYF
13	TRBV27	TRBJ1-2	.	TGTGCCAGCAGTTTCTCCGTGGCCAATGGCTACACCTTC	CASSFSVANGYTF
14	TRBV27	TRBJ1-1	.	TGTGCCAGCAGTTTTGTCCCCTGGAGCACTGAAGCTTTCTTT	CASSFVPWSTEAFF
15	TRBV4-1	TRBJ2-7	TRBD2	TGCGCCAGCAGCCAAGAGTGGGGGGGTTCGAACGAGCAGTACTTC	CASSQEWGGSNEQYF
13	TRBV9	TRBJ2-1	TRBD2	TGTGCCAGCACCGGGACTAGTAACAATGAGCAGTTCTTC	CASTGTSNNEQFF
17	TRBV21-1	TRBJ2-2	.	TGTGCCAGCAGCAAAAGAGCGGACCCCCCTCACACCGGGGAGCTGTTTTTT	CASSKRADPPHTGELFF
16	TRBV11-2	TRBJ2-5	.	TGTGCCAGCAGCTTAGGTCTGGGGAGGTACCAAGAGACCCAGTACTTC	CASSLGLGRYQETQYF
17	TRBV28	TRBJ1-1	.	TGTGCCAGCAGTTCCACTAGAGAAATGGGGCGGAACACTGAAGCTTTCTTT	CASSSTREMGRNTEAFF
12	TRBV27	TRBJ2-7	.	TGTGCCAGCAGTGCGAGCTCCTACGAGCAGTACTTC	CASSASSYEQYF
16	TRBV10-2	TRBJ2-7	.	TGCGCCAGCAGCCTCGATCACAGTACTGCTACCTACGAGCAGTACTTC	CASSLDHSTATYEQYF
15	TRBV9	TRBJ1-4	TRBD1	TGTGCCAGCAGCGACGACAGGGGCCTAGATGAAAAACTGTTTTTT	CASSDDRGLDEKLFF
13	TRBV13	TRBJ2-7	.	TGTGCCAGCAGCTTAGGGGCAGCAAACGAGCAGTACTTC	CASSLGAANEQYF
12	TRBV10-2	TRBJ2-7	TRBD1	TGCGCCAGCATGGGACAGAACTACGAGCAGTACTTC	CASMGQNYEQYF
16	TRBV30	TRBJ2-1	.	TGTGCCTGGAGTGTAAGTGAGGGGGTCATCTACAATGAGCAGTTCTTC	CAWSVSEGVIYNEQFF